The 11 T cell receptor beta chains in this list originate from one sample, sequenced in a study of blood T cell repertoires in COVID-19. The table came from immunoSEQ multiplex PCR; TCRdb's copy has only in-frame clones and leaves some out. The table includes around 320,000 clones, about nine tenths detected once. The sample consisted of peripheral blood. The origin of the receptors is a man between 18 and 29 years old with active or convalescent COVID-19.

This chain connects TRBV7-2 to TRBJ1-6, with no clear D. V was shortened by 1 base and J by 9 bases, with 13 bases between the two germline ends. Germline CDR1 and CDR2: SGHTA and FQGNSA. The CDR3 consists of 15 residues. In nucleotides, the CDR3 is TGTGCCAGCAGCTTAGAGTCCCTGATCGGTTCACCCCTCCACTTT. Translated, it gives CASSLESLIGSPLHF. Full variable domain (remainder filled in from reference TRBV7-2 and TRBJ1-6): GAGVSQSPSNKVTEKGKDVELRCDPISGHTALYWYRQSLGQGLEFLIYFQGNSAPDKSGLPSDRFSAERTGGSVSTLTIQRTQQEDSAVYLCASSLESLIGSPLHFGNGTRLTVT.

This clone was seen a handful of times. The V gene is TRBV27, the J gene TRBJ2-5; 8 bases are a match to TRBD2. Germline V gene lookup returns CDR1 MNHEY and CDR2 SMNVEV (reference sequence). The CDR3 length is 15 residues. V gave up 5 bases and J gave up 1 base; unmatched junction bases: 6. This chain's CDR3 is CASSRGLVGQETQYF. The CDR3 nucleotides are TGTGCCAGCAGTCGGGGACTAGTTGGCCAAGAGACCCAGTACTTC.

The chain recombines TRBV5-1 with TRBJ2-7; TRBD1 aligns across 8 bases. Germline CDR1 and CDR2: SGHRS and YFSETQ. The CDR3 has 16 amino acids. Trimming cost V 4 bases and J 0 bases; bases outside gene matches: 9. The CDR3 region has the DNA TGCGCCAGCAGCCAAAAGACAGGGGACTCCTCCTACGAGCAGTACTTC. This encodes CASSQKTGDSSYEQYF.

The chain has TRBV19 and TRBJ2-5; tentative D call: TRBD2 (6 bases). CDR1 and CDR2 (germline): LNHDA, SQIVND (reference sequence). The V end was cut by 3 bases, the J end by 1 base, with 18 bases between. The CDR3 runs 17 residues. This chain's CDR3 is CASSMTSPWRGQETQYF. In nucleotides, the CDR3 is TGTGCCAGTAGTATGACTAGTCCGTGGCGGGGCCAAGAGACCCAGTACTTC. The full variable domain, its missing parts supplied by reference TRBV19 and TRBJ2-5, is DGGITQSPKYLFRKEGQNVTLSCEQNLNHDAMYWYRQDPGQGLRLIYYSQIVNDFQKGDIAEGYSVSREKKESFPLTVTSAQKNPTAFYLCASSMTSPWRGQETQYFGPGTRLLVL.

The chain employs TRBV6-5 and TRBJ2-5; D not resolved. Germline loops: CDR1 MNHEY, CDR2 SVGAGI. Trimming removed 7 bases at V and 5 bases at J, with 14 bases between. CDR3 length equals 13 residues. The chain's CDR3 is CASKPSPVETQYF. In nucleotides, the CDR3 is TGTGCCAGCAAGCCAAGCCCGGTCGAGACCCAGTACTTC.

In this sample, this clone turned up once. The chain uses TRBV5-6 and TRBJ2-7; 7 positions agree with TRBD1. Germline CDR1 reads SGHDT; CDR2 reads YYEEEE. V trimming: 1 base; J trimming: 3 bases; junction bases outside the gene matches: 7. The length of the CDR3 is 15 residues. The DNA for the CDR3 is TGTGCCAGCAGCTTGCTTGTGACAGGGAACTACGAGCAGTACTTC. Protein: CASSLLVTGNYEQYF.

V gene TRBV2 combines with J gene TRBJ1-5, with no clear D. CDR3 length equals 15 residues. Germline V gene lookup returns CDR1 SNHLY and CDR2 FYNNEI. V lost 4 bases and J 0 bases, leaving 10 bases between the germline ends. The CDR3 sequence: CASSVAGLSNQPQHF. CDR3 nucleotide sequence: TGTGCCAGCAGTGTGGCAGGCCTTAGCAATCAGCCCCAGCATTTT.

This chain links TRBV6-5 with TRBJ2-7, with a weak D call TRBD2 (5 bases). V was clipped by 2 bases and J by 6 bases, with 8 bases between them. This CDR3 comprises 12 residues. CDR1 is MNHEY and CDR2 is SVGAGI in the germline V gene. This CDR3 reads CASSYPRGEQYF. CDR3 nucleotide sequence: TGTGCCAGCAGTTACCCCCGGGGCGAGCAGTACTTC.

V and J are TRBV9 and TRBJ2-1; 8 bases map to TRBD1. There are 16 residues in the CDR3. Trimming removed 0 bases from V and 6 bases from J; junction bases left unmatched: 8. Germline V gene data show CDR1 as SGDLS and CDR2 as YYNGEE. In nucleotides, the CDR3 is TGTGCCAGCAGCGTAGGAGGGACAGGTCGTATCAATGAGCAGTTCTTC. Its protein is CASSVGGTGRINEQFF.

The chain uses TRBV4-1 and TRBJ2-7; perhaps TRBD1 as D (7 bases). V was pared by 4 bases and J by 5 bases, with 18 bases between. CDR1 and CDR2 (germline): MGHRA, YSYEKL. The CDR3 spans 15 residues. CDR3 sequence reads: CASSPYRQGGDEQYF. The DNA for the CDR3 is TGCGCCAGCAGCCCCTACCGTCAGGGGGGCGACGAGCAGTACTTC.

The gene calls are TRBV28 and TRBJ1-1; D unclear. The CDR3 runs to 14 residues. CDR1 MDHEN and CDR2 SYDVKM come from the germline V gene. Deletions cut 2 bases from V and 4 bases from J, with 11 bases between. The CDR3: CASSLRGGGTEAFF. DNA of the CDR3: TGTGCCAGCAGTTTACGGGGAGGCGGCACTGAAGCTTTCTTT.